This T cell receptor (beta chain) came from a study of shared T cell receptors in the human thymus. Generated by immunoSEQ multiplex PCR, the TCRdb table keeps only in-frame clones and is missing some. The data hold roughly 710,000 clones, with over 75% observed a single time. The CDR3 contains 14 residues. Trimming stripped 5 bases from V and 5 bases from J, with 15 bases between. CDR1 is SGHVS and CDR2 is FQNEAQ in the germline V gene. A single count supports this clone. These data were likewise used in another study, on human thymus T cells. That publication notes: Resections that were taken during corrective heart surgery supplied the thymus tissue.

This clonotype originated in a girl under three years old with a congenital heart defect. The sample taken for sequencing was thymocytes. The chain carries TRBV7-8 and TRBJ1-1; no definite D call. The CDR3 sequence: CASSPAGDRTEAFF. In DNA form, the CDR3 reads TGTGCCAGCAGCCCAGCAGGTGATAGGACTGAAGCTTTCTTT.